Below, one T cell receptor beta chain is given with its context. The table came from immunoSEQ multiplex PCR; TCRdb's copy has only in-frame clones and leaves some out. The sample has roughly 40,000 clones; 74% are singletons. Each case's diagnosis was confirmed by two pathologists on H&E. Macro-dissection enriched premalignant or tumor cells before nucleic acid extraction. This sample is drawn from a study of immune evolution from preneoplasia to lung adenocarcinoma. On the study more broadly: HLA loss of heterozygosity: roughly 7.5% AIS, approximately 15% MIA, about 35% ADC, none AAH.

Looked up from germline, CDR1 is SEHNR and CDR2 is FQNEAQ (reference sequence). This CDR3 has 16 amino acids. The ends lost 2 bases at V and 8 bases at J; junction bases unmatched: 12. This receptor was obtained from a person between 60 and 70 years old with lung adenocarcinoma. Sequenced input: FFPE invasive lung adenocarcinoma tissue. This chain uses TRBV7-9 with TRBJ1-3; 7 bases align to TRBD1. CDR3 coding DNA: TGTGCCAGCAGCTTAACCTCCGACAGGGAATGGGACACCATATATTTT. Its translation: CASSLTSDREWDTIYF.